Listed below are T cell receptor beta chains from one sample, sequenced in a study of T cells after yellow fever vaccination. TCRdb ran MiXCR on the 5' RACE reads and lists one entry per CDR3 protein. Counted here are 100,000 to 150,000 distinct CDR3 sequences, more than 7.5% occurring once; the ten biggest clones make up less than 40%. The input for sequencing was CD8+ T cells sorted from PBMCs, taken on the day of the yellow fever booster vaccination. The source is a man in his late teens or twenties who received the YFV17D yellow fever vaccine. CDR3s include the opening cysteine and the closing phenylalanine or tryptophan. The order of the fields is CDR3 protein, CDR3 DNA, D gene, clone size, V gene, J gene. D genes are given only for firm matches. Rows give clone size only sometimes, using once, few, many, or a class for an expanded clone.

cdr3_aa: CASSLTGTLILPQHF; cdr3_nt: TGTGCCAGCAGCCTGACGGGGACCTTAATCTTGCCCCAGCATTTT; d_call: NA; clone_size: few; v_call: TRBV6-2/TRBV6-3; j_call: TRBJ1-5
cdr3_aa: CASSLGWTNIQYF; cdr3_nt: TGCGCCAGCAGCTTGGGTTGGACAAACATTCAGTACTTC; d_call: NA; clone_size: many; v_call: TRBV5-1; j_call: TRBJ2-4
cdr3_aa: CASSFDKNIQYF; cdr3_nt: TGTGCCAGCAGTTTTGACAAGAACATTCAGTACTTC; d_call: NA; clone_size: few; v_call: TRBV28; j_call: TRBJ2-4
cdr3_aa: CASSYWGTGVKNTEAFF; cdr3_nt: TGTGCCAGCAGTTACTGGGGGACAGGGGTGAAGAACACTGAAGCTTTCTTT; d_call: TRBD1; clone_size: NA; v_call: TRBV6-5; j_call: TRBJ1-1
cdr3_aa: CSASPGRDAEAFF; cdr3_nt: TGCAGTGCTAGTCCGGGCAGGGACGCTGAAGCTTTCTTT; d_call: NA; clone_size: few; v_call: TRBV20-1; j_call: TRBJ1-1
cdr3_aa: CASSFQIGGNQPQHF; cdr3_nt: TGTGCCAGCAGTTTTCAAATCGGGGGGAATCAGCCCCAGCATTTT; d_call: NA; clone_size: many; v_call: TRBV28; j_call: TRBJ1-5
cdr3_aa: CAISESSRKAYQETQYF; cdr3_nt: TGTGCCATCAGTGAGAGTAGCAGAAAAGCGTACCAAGAGACCCAGTACTTC; d_call: NA; clone_size: NA; v_call: TRBV10-3; j_call: TRBJ2-5
cdr3_aa: CSAWGQFSNTEAFF; cdr3_nt: TGCAGCGCATGGGGACAGTTCTCGAACACTGAAGCTTTCTTT; d_call: TRBD1; clone_size: NA; v_call: TRBV29-1; j_call: TRBJ1-1
cdr3_aa: CASSPRPASTLNTEAFF; cdr3_nt: TGTGCCAGCTCACCACGGCCAGCTTCGACCCTGAACACTGAAGCTTTCTTT; d_call: NA; clone_size: NA; v_call: TRBV18; j_call: TRBJ1-1
cdr3_aa: CASSLPRQSFNYGYTF; cdr3_nt: TGCGCCAGCAGTCTCCCCCGACAGTCCTTTAACTATGGCTACACCTTC; d_call: NA; clone_size: few; v_call: TRBV10-2; j_call: TRBJ1-2
cdr3_aa: CASSSTIPTGRSGDTQYF; cdr3_nt: TGTGCCAGCAGTTCAACTATCCCGACTGGGCGGTCGGGAGATACGCAGTATTTT; d_call: NA; clone_size: NA; v_call: TRBV12-3/TRBV12-4; j_call: TRBJ2-3
cdr3_aa: CASSPYVSTPLHF; cdr3_nt: TGTGCCAGCAGTCCCTATGTGAGCACACCCCTCCACTTT; d_call: NA; clone_size: NA; v_call: TRBV27; j_call: TRBJ1-6
cdr3_aa: CAWSITRRGGNTEAFF; cdr3_nt: TGTGCCTGGAGCATAACGCGGAGGGGGGGGAACACTGAAGCTTTCTTT; d_call: NA; clone_size: NA; v_call: TRBV30; j_call: TRBJ1-1
cdr3_aa: CASSPDRATQYF; cdr3_nt: TGCGCCAGCAGTCCGGACAGGGCAACGCAGTATTTT; d_call: TRBD1; clone_size: NA; v_call: TRBV10-2; j_call: TRBJ2-3
cdr3_aa: CSVAGKSSPGELFF; cdr3_nt: TGCAGCGTCGCAGGGAAGTCGAGTCCCGGGGAGCTGTTTTTT; d_call: NA; clone_size: many; v_call: TRBV29-1; j_call: TRBJ2-2
cdr3_aa: CASSSRWDLTDTQYF; cdr3_nt: TGCGCCAGCAGCAGTCGCTGGGACCTCACAGATACGCAGTATTTT; d_call: NA; clone_size: many; v_call: TRBV5-1; j_call: TRBJ2-3
cdr3_aa: CAISENRETDGYTF; cdr3_nt: TGTGCCATCAGTGAAAACAGGGAGACGGACGGCTACACCTTC; d_call: NA; clone_size: NA; v_call: TRBV10-3; j_call: TRBJ1-2
cdr3_aa: CASSEGIETQYF; cdr3_nt: TGTGCCAGCAGTGAGGGTATAGAGACCCAGTACTTC; d_call: NA; clone_size: NA; v_call: TRBV6-2/TRBV6-3; j_call: TRBJ2-5
cdr3_aa: CSVPDPDGYGYTF; cdr3_nt: TGCAGCGTTCCCGACCCGGACGGGTATGGCTACACCTTC; d_call: NA; clone_size: NA; v_call: TRBV29-1; j_call: TRBJ1-2
cdr3_aa: CASSLRSPNSGNTIYF; cdr3_nt: TGTGCCAGCAGCTTGAGGTCACCGAACTCTGGAAACACCATATATTTT; d_call: NA; clone_size: few; v_call: TRBV5-5; j_call: TRBJ1-3
cdr3_aa: CASSQGLGVVNEQYF; cdr3_nt: TGCGCCAGCAGCCAGGGACTAGGAGTGGTCAACGAGCAGTACTTC; d_call: TRBD2; clone_size: NA; v_call: TRBV4-3; j_call: TRBJ2-7
cdr3_aa: CASSRPGQEKLFF; cdr3_nt: TGTGCCAGCAGCCGCCCGGGACAGGAGAAACTGTTTTTT; d_call: TRBD1; clone_size: few; v_call: TRBV3-1; j_call: TRBJ1-4
cdr3_aa: CASRYNTEAFF; cdr3_nt: TGCGCCAGCAGGTACAACACTGAAGCTTTCTTT; d_call: NA; clone_size: NA; v_call: TRBV5-1; j_call: TRBJ1-1
cdr3_aa: CASSLILGTPNTEAFF; cdr3_nt: TGTGCCAGCAGTTTAATCTTGGGGACACCGAACACTGAAGCTTTCTTT; d_call: NA; clone_size: few; v_call: TRBV12-3/TRBV12-4; j_call: TRBJ1-1
cdr3_aa: CASGVGAQYF; cdr3_nt: TGTGCCAGCGGCGTTGGGGCCCAGTACTTC; d_call: NA; clone_size: NA; v_call: TRBV6-2/TRBV6-3; j_call: TRBJ2-5
cdr3_aa: CAISERRDGTGELFF; cdr3_nt: TGTGCCATCAGTGAACGCCGGGACGGCACCGGGGAGCTGTTTTTT; d_call: NA; clone_size: NA; v_call: TRBV10-3; j_call: TRBJ2-2
cdr3_aa: CSVMKVGTSGETQYF; cdr3_nt: TGCAGCGTGATGAAGGTTGGGACTAGCGGAGAGACCCAGTACTTC; d_call: TRBD2; clone_size: NA; v_call: TRBV29-1; j_call: TRBJ2-5
cdr3_aa: CSAAETGFVNSPLHF; cdr3_nt: TGCAGTGCCGCCGAGACAGGGTTTGTTAATTCACCCCTCCACTTT; d_call: TRBD1; clone_size: NA; v_call: TRBV20-1; j_call: TRBJ1-6
cdr3_aa: CASSPGGAWQGFTGELFF; cdr3_nt: TGTGCCAGCAGCCCTGGGGGTGCCTGGCAGGGGTTTACCGGGGAGCTGTTTTTT; d_call: NA; clone_size: NA; v_call: TRBV7-3; j_call: TRBJ2-2
cdr3_aa: CASSPPVWTEAFF; cdr3_nt: TGTGCCAGCAGCCCCCCGGTTTGGACTGAAGCTTTCTTT; d_call: NA; clone_size: NA; v_call: TRBV7-9; j_call: TRBJ1-1
cdr3_aa: CSARDGTSGVPRDTQYF; cdr3_nt: TGCAGTGCTAGAGACGGGACTAGCGGGGTACCCAGGGATACGCAGTATTTT; d_call: TRBD2; clone_size: few; v_call: TRBV20-1; j_call: TRBJ2-3
cdr3_aa: CSLQTGLEAFF; cdr3_nt: TGCAGCCTCCAGACAGGACTGGAGGCTTTCTTT; d_call: NA; clone_size: many; v_call: TRBV29-1; j_call: TRBJ1-1
cdr3_aa: CASSPGTGGINEQFF; cdr3_nt: TGCGCCAGCAGCCCAGGGACAGGGGGGATCAATGAGCAGTTCTTC; d_call: TRBD1; clone_size: NA; v_call: TRBV5-1; j_call: TRBJ2-1
cdr3_aa: CASSYSGETQYF; cdr3_nt: TGTGCCAGCAGTTACTCGGGGGAGACGCAGTATTTT; d_call: NA; clone_size: many; v_call: TRBV6-5; j_call: TRBJ2-3
cdr3_aa: CSVFRGLGGDTQYF; cdr3_nt: TGCAGCGTATTCAGGGGGCTAGGAGGAGATACGCAGTATTTT; d_call: TRBD1; clone_size: NA; v_call: TRBV29-1; j_call: TRBJ2-3
cdr3_aa: CASSEASVRGTPGEQYF; cdr3_nt: TGTGCCAGCAGTGAAGCCAGCGTCCGAGGGACACCTGGCGAGCAGTACTTC; d_call: NA; clone_size: few; v_call: TRBV6-1; j_call: TRBJ2-7
cdr3_aa: CASRYGQFTSYEQYF; cdr3_nt: TGTGCCAGCAGATATGGACAATTTACCTCCTACGAGCAGTACTTC; d_call: NA; clone_size: NA; v_call: TRBV6-1; j_call: TRBJ2-7
cdr3_aa: CASSQGVTGGEKLFF; cdr3_nt: TGCGCCAGCAGCCAGGGAGTGACAGGCGGTGAAAAACTGTTTTTT; d_call: NA; clone_size: NA; v_call: TRBV4-1; j_call: TRBJ1-4
cdr3_aa: CARTSGGRVSHVLTF; cdr3_nt: TGCGCCAGGACGTCGGGGGGGAGGGTCTCACACGTCCTGACTTTC; d_call: TRBD2; clone_size: few; v_call: TRBV5-1; j_call: TRBJ2-6
cdr3_aa: CASSQGNPGQGPYNEQFF; cdr3_nt: TGCGCCAGCAGCCAAGGAAACCCGGGACAGGGGCCCTACAATGAGCAGTTCTTC; d_call: TRBD1; clone_size: few; v_call: TRBV4-3; j_call: TRBJ2-1
cdr3_aa: CASKTSGGLVEQFF; cdr3_nt: TGTGCCAGCAAGACTAGCGGGGGGCTGGTTGAGCAGTTCTTC; d_call: TRBD2; clone_size: few; v_call: TRBV27; j_call: TRBJ2-1
cdr3_aa: CSVEAGRAGELFF; cdr3_nt: TGCAGCGTTGAGGCAGGGAGAGCCGGGGAGCTGTTTTTT; d_call: NA; clone_size: NA; v_call: TRBV29-1; j_call: TRBJ2-2
cdr3_aa: CASRPQGLDTQYF; cdr3_nt: TGCGCCAGCAGGCCTCAGGGTTTGGATACGCAGTATTTT; d_call: NA; clone_size: few; v_call: TRBV5-1; j_call: TRBJ2-3
cdr3_aa: CASSPLAGAPLKETQYF; cdr3_nt: TGTGCCAGCAGTCCACTAGCGGGGGCTCCATTGAAGGAGACCCAGTACTTC; d_call: TRBD2; clone_size: NA; v_call: TRBV27; j_call: TRBJ2-5
cdr3_aa: CASSLGKGTEAFF; cdr3_nt: TGCGCCAGCAGCTTGGGGAAGGGCACTGAAGCTTTCTTT; d_call: NA; clone_size: many; v_call: TRBV5-1; j_call: TRBJ1-1
cdr3_aa: CASSALGGWNTGELFF; cdr3_nt: TGTGCCAGCAGCGCGTTGGGGGGGTGGAACACCGGGGAGCTGTTTTTT; d_call: TRBD2; clone_size: few; v_call: TRBV4-2; j_call: TRBJ2-2
cdr3_aa: CASSSRAGGALDEQFF; cdr3_nt: TGTGCCAGCAGCTCCCGGGCAGGGGGCGCGTTAGATGAGCAGTTCTTC; d_call: TRBD1; clone_size: NA; v_call: TRBV11-2; j_call: TRBJ2-1
cdr3_aa: CASSLAITAAKTLDMNTEAFF; cdr3_nt: TGTGCTAGCAGCTTAGCGATAACGGCAGCGAAGACTCTCGACATGAACACTGAAGCTTTCTTT; d_call: NA; clone_size: NA; v_call: TRBV7-7; j_call: TRBJ1-1
cdr3_aa: CASSLGSMNTEAFF; cdr3_nt: TGTGCCAGCAGTTTGGGTAGTATGAACACTGAAGCTTTCTTT; d_call: NA; clone_size: NA; v_call: TRBV12-3/TRBV12-4; j_call: TRBJ1-1
cdr3_aa: CASSATGALSEKLFF; cdr3_nt: TGTGCCAGCAGCGCCACAGGGGCTCTGAGTGAAAAACTGTTTTTT; d_call: TRBD1; clone_size: NA; v_call: TRBV9; j_call: TRBJ1-4
cdr3_aa: CASSQEKGEAFF; cdr3_nt: TGCGCCAGCAGCCAAGAGAAGGGGGAGGCTTTCTTT; d_call: NA; clone_size: NA; v_call: TRBV4-1; j_call: TRBJ1-1
cdr3_aa: CASSPHGKGMSSYEQYF; cdr3_nt: TGTGCCAGCAGCCCCCACGGGAAGGGAATGAGCTCCTACGAGCAGTACTTC; d_call: NA; clone_size: NA; v_call: TRBV4-2; j_call: TRBJ2-7